These T cell receptor beta chains were read from a single sample in a study of cytotoxic CD8 clonotypes in ibrutinib-treated CLL. TCRdb's table, derived via immunoSEQ multiplex PCR, lists solely in-frame clones and lacks some. The table records approximately 350,000 clones, approximately 67% of them present only once. The sample here was PBMCs, taken after 36 months of ibrutinib treatment. The receptors here all came from a human donor with chronic lymphocytic leukemia. CDR3s include the opening cysteine and the closing phenylalanine or tryptophan. A D gene is named only where the DNA matches it firmly. Rows give clone size only sometimes, using once, few, many, or a class for an expanded clone.

abundance: few; d_gene: TRBD1; v_gene: TRBV27; j_gene: TRBJ2-7; CDR3nt: TGTGCCAGCAGTATAGGGGACAGGGTCCACGAGCAGTACTTC; CDR3aa: CASSIGDRVHEQYF
abundance: .; d_gene: TRBD1; v_gene: TRBV25-1; j_gene: TRBJ2-7; CDR3nt: TGTGCCAGCAGTGACGACAGGGCACCCTACGAGCAGTACTTC; CDR3aa: CASSDDRAPYEQYF
abundance: .; d_gene: TRBD1; v_gene: TRBV7-2; j_gene: TRBJ2-7; CDR3nt: TGTGCCAGCAGCTTAGTTGGGACAGAGAAATCCTACGAGCAGTACTTC; CDR3aa: CASSLVGTEKSYEQYF
abundance: few; d_gene: .; v_gene: TRBV15; j_gene: TRBJ1-5; CDR3nt: TGTGCCACCAGCGAGAGCAGGGGAAGCAATCAGCCCCAGCATTTT; CDR3aa: CATSESRGSNQPQHF
abundance: .; d_gene: .; v_gene: TRBV12-2; j_gene: TRBJ1-5; CDR3nt: TGTGCAAGTCGCTTGGGTTTTAGGTACAATCAGCCCCAGCATTTT; CDR3aa: CASRLGFRYNQPQHF
abundance: few; d_gene: .; v_gene: TRBV7-3; j_gene: TRBJ1-2; CDR3nt: TGTGCCAGCAGCTTAGGACAGTCTAACTATGGCTACACCTTC; CDR3aa: CASSLGQSNYGYTF
abundance: .; d_gene: .; v_gene: TRBV10-3; j_gene: TRBJ2-5; CDR3nt: TGTGCCATCAGTGAAGGTACAAGAGAGACCCAGTACTTC; CDR3aa: CAISEGTRETQYF
abundance: .; d_gene: TRBD1; v_gene: TRBV2; j_gene: TRBJ1-2; CDR3nt: TGTGCCAGCATGCTGACAGGGGGCTCAATCTATGGCTACACCTTC; CDR3aa: CASMLTGGSIYGYTF
abundance: .; d_gene: TRBD1; v_gene: TRBV29-1; j_gene: TRBJ2-7; CDR3nt: TGCAGCGTTGAAGATCTTCAGAGGGGGACAGGGTACGAGCAGTACTTC; CDR3aa: CSVEDLQRGTGYEQYF
abundance: .; d_gene: .; v_gene: TRBV28; j_gene: TRBJ2-7; CDR3nt: TGTGCCAGCAGTTTAAGCGTCATAACCTACGAGCAGTACTTC; CDR3aa: CASSLSVITYEQYF
abundance: .; d_gene: .; v_gene: TRBV6-6; j_gene: TRBJ1-1; CDR3nt: TGTGCCAGCAGTTACAGGGCTGAAGCTTTCTTT; CDR3aa: CASSYRAEAFF